Presented here are 21 T cell receptor beta chains from one specimen sequenced in a study of cytomegalovirus exposure and HLA in healthy donors. In the PCR, 60 Vbeta and 13 Jbeta primers were used. Clones were sequenced by immunoSEQ multiplex PCR, and TCRdb holds only the in-frame ones, with some missing. In the table there are some 170,000 clones, roughly 77% of which are singletons. Sequencing was carried out using PBMCs. The receptors shown here come from a woman between 18 and 30 years old in good health and CMV-seronegative.

V is TRBV2 and J is TRBJ1-2, with a tentative D call TRBD1 (5 bases). Trimming took 1 base from V and 4 from J, leaving 10 bases between them. Germline CDR1 is SNHLY and CDR2 is FYNNEI. There are 14 residues in the CDR3. The CDR3 is CASSEGQGPYGYTF. The CDR3 DNA follows: TGTGCCAGCAGTGAAGGGCAGGGCCCCTATGGCTACACCTTC. The full variable domain, in which reference TRBV2 and TRBJ1-2 provide the parts outside the CDR3, is EPEVTQTPSHQVTQMGQEVILRCVPISNHLYFYWYRQILGQKVEFLVSFYNNEISEKSEIFDDQFSVERPDGSNFTLKIRSTKLEDSAMYFCASSEGQGPYGYTFGSGTRLTVV.

The V gene is TRBV9, the J gene TRBJ1-1; D gene ambiguous. Trimming removed 0 bases from V and 3 bases from J, with 15 bases in between. This CDR3 contains 16 residues. Germline V gene data show CDR1 as SGDLS and CDR2 as YYNGEE. For the CDR3, the DNA is TGTGCCAGCAGCGTAGGAAATGTCCTCCCGGACACTGAAGCTTTCTTT. It is translated as CASSVGNVLPDTEAFF.

The chain recombines TRBV14 with TRBJ2-2; D is unclear. V dropped 4 bases and J dropped 4 bases, with 16 bases sitting between them. Germline V gene lookup returns CDR1 SGHDN and CDR2 FVKESK. The CDR3 loop spans 16 amino acids. The DNA for the CDR3 is TGTGCCAGCAGCCCCCAGATGGGCAAGTTCACCGGGGAGCTGTTTTTT. It is translated as CASSPQMGKFTGELFF.

The rearrangement links TRBV5-4 to TRBJ1-4; weak D call: TRBD1 (5 bases). With 3 bases removed from V and 3 bases from J, the gap between germline ends came to 15 bases. The CDR3 runs 16 residues. The germline CDR1 and CDR2 sequences are SGHNT and YYREEE (reference sequence). CDR3 sequence reads: CASSSGGPPSNEKLFF. DNA for the CDR3: TGTGCCAGCAGCTCGGGGGGTCCGCCTTCTAATGAAAAACTGTTTTTT.

The chain is built from TRBV7-8 and TRBJ2-6; D might be TRBD2 (5 bases). The CDR3 is 19 residues long. Per germline, CDR1 SGHVS and CDR2 FQNEAQ. Trimming removed 5 bases from V and 0 bases from J, with 20 bases in between. In nucleotides, the CDR3 is TGTGCCAGCAGCCCCCAGGAGATGAGGACTTACTCTGGGGCCAACGTCCTGACTTTC. It encodes CASSPQEMRTYSGANVLTF. The full variable domain, with the rest looked up from reference TRBV7-8 and TRBJ2-6, is GAGVSQSPRYKVAKRGQDVALRCDPISGHVSLFWYQQALGQGPEFLTYFQNEAQLDKSGLPSDRFFAERPEGSVSTLKIQRTQQEDSAVYLCASSPQEMRTYSGANVLTFGAGSRLTVL.

The chain employs TRBV27 and TRBJ1-6, with D unclear. Germline CDR1 is MNHEY and CDR2 is SMNVEV (reference sequence). V was cut by 2 bases and J by 0 bases, with 11 bases left in between. The CDR3 runs to 17 residues. CDR3 DNA sequence: TGTGCCAGCAGTTTACTCGGGGTGAGCTCCTATAATTCACCCCTCCACTTT. It translates to CASSLLGVSSYNSPLHF.

The chain links TRBV5-6 to TRBJ2-7; no firm D call. The CDR3 extends over 13 amino acids. Germline V lookup: CDR1 SGHDT, CDR2 YYEEEE. Trimming removed 4 bases from V and 3 bases from J, with 11 bases in between. CDR3 bases: TGTGCCAGCAGCCTCAGATCAGACTACGAGCAGTACTTC. It specifies CASSLRSDYEQYF.

The chain joins TRBV27 to TRBJ2-2; 7 bases fit TRBD1. The CDR3 runs to 11 residues. Germline CDR1 reads MNHEY; CDR2 reads SMNVEV (reference sequence). CDR3: CGTGNTGELFF. The CDR3 DNA follows: TGTGGGACAGGGAACACCGGGGAGCTGTTTTTT.

The genes are TRBV5-1 and TRBJ2-7; 10 bases match TRBD1. The length of the CDR3 is 15 residues. CDR1 and CDR2 (germline): SGHRS, YFSETQ. The V gene end was trimmed by 4 bases and the J gene end by 2 bases; junction bases not matched to a gene: 6. The DNA of the CDR3 is TGCGCCAGCAGCGCCCGACAGGGGGCTGCCTACGAGCAGTACTTC. It yields the protein CASSARQGAAYEQYF. The variable domain in full, with the rest retrieved from reference TRBV5-1 and TRBJ2-7, is KAGVTQTPRYLIKTRGQQVTLSCSPISGHRSVSWYQQTPGQGLQFLFEYFSETQRNKGNFPGRFSGRQFSNSRSEMNVSTLELGDSALYLCASSARQGAAYEQYFGPGTRLTVT.

This clone was counted once. The chain employs TRBV21-1 and TRBJ1-4. TRBV21-1 is noted as a pseudogene. The CDR3 consists of 16 residues. The CDR3 here is CASSKDLGGFNEKLFF. CDR3 in DNA: TGTGCCAGCAGCAAAGATCTTGGAGGGTTTAATGAAAAACTGTTTTTT.

This chain joins TRBV7-9 and TRBJ1-2, with D possibly being TRBD1 (6 bases). CDR1 SEHNR and CDR2 FQNEAQ come from the germline V gene (reference sequence). The ends were cut back, 5 bases at V and 2 bases at J, with 18 bases in the middle. This CDR3 is 16 amino acids long. The CDR3 nucleotides are TGTGCCAGCAGCAGGACAGTCGAAACCTCCAACTATGGCTACACCTTC. Amino acid sequence: CASSRTVETSNYGYTF.

The chain's CDR3 is CASRKGQGAMNTGELFF. The DNA of the CDR3 is TGTGCCAGCAGGAAGGGACAGGGGGCGATGAACACCGGGGAGCTGTTTTTT. This chain links TRBV9 with TRBJ2-2; 12 bases match TRBD1. CDR3 length: 17 amino acids. The V gene's germline CDR1 is SGDLS and CDR2 YYNGEE. V shed 5 bases and J 1 base; nucleotides not matched to a gene: 6.

This sequence joins TRBV2 and TRBJ2-1, with 8 bases lining up with TRBD2. The CDR3 totals 19 residues. V dropped 0 bases and J dropped 7; count of bases not matched to a gene: 17. The germline V gene encodes CDR1 SNHLY and CDR2 FYNNEI. The CDR3 nucleotides read TGTGCCAGCAGTGAAGCGAGTTTTCTGGCGGGAGGTACCCAGAATGAGCAGTTCTTC. Protein sequence: CASSEASFLAGGTQNEQFF.

The chain couples TRBV7-6 to TRBJ2-5; 7 bases agree with TRBD1. Matching the DNA end better, TRBJ2-7 makes the J call doubtful. Germline V gene sequence: CDR1 SGHVS, CDR2 FNYEAQ. The CDR3 is 17 residues long. CDR3 sequence: CASSLTKDRALSYEQYF. CDR3 DNA sequence: TGTGCCAGCAGCTTAACCAAAGACAGGGCGCTCTCCTACGAGCAGTACTTC.

The chain uses TRBV7-6 and TRBJ1-3; 7 bases line up with TRBD1. The ends lost 3 bases at V and 5 bases at J; junction bases unmatched: 7. Germline V gene data show CDR1 as SGHVS and CDR2 as FNYEAQ. CDR3 length: 15 residues. The CDR3 protein is CASSFPGTERNTIYF. CDR3 DNA: TGTGCCAGCAGCTTCCCCGGGACAGAGAGAAACACCATATATTTT. The whole variable domain, remainder taken from reference TRBV7-6 and TRBJ1-3, is GAGVSQSPRYKVTKRGQDVALRCDPISGHVSLYWYRQALGQGPEFLTYFNYEAQQDKSGLPNDRFSAERPEGSISTLTIQRTEQRDSAMYRCASSFPGTERNTIYFGEGSWLTVV.

This chain uses TRBV29-1 with TRBJ1-1, with TRBD1 identical over 8 bases. CDR1 and CDR2 (germline): SQVTM, ANQGSEA. V shed 4 bases and J 3 bases; nucleotides not matched to a gene: 4. This CDR3 spans 13 amino acids. The CDR3 sequence: CSVAPDRDTEAFF. In nucleotides, the CDR3 is TGCAGCGTTGCCCCGGACAGGGACACTGAAGCTTTCTTT.

The chain joins TRBV7-9 to TRBJ2-1; 8 nucleotides agree with TRBD2. The CDR3 runs 15 residues. The V and J ends lost 1 base and 4 bases, in that order; junction bases with no gene match: 3. The germline V gene has CDR1 SEHNR and CDR2 FQNEAQ (reference sequence). For the CDR3, the DNA is TGTGCCAGCAGCTTAGGGGTAGCGGGGTACAATGAGCAGTTCTTC. This gives the protein CASSLGVAGYNEQFF.

The rearrangement uses TRBV28 and TRBJ1-5, with 7 bases aligning to TRBD1. With V trimmed by 7 bases and J by 3 bases, 6 bases remained unmatched. Per the germline V gene, CDR1 is MDHEN and CDR2 is SYDVKM. The CDR3 is made up of 14 amino acids. CDR3 in amino acids: CASTGTDYNQPQHF. As DNA, the CDR3 is TGTGCCAGCACTGGGACAGACTACAATCAGCCCCAGCATTTT.

The chain uses TRBV28 and TRBJ2-7, with a weak D call TRBD2 (6 bases). The germline V gene has CDR1 MDHEN and CDR2 SYDVKM. Between the trimmed V and J ends, which lost 8 bases and 4 bases, there was a span of 24 bases. The length of the CDR3 is 16 residues. CDR3 sequence: CASQRSGLAIWYEQYF. In DNA form, the CDR3 reads TGTGCCAGCCAACGTTCCGGGCTAGCGATTTGGTACGAGCAGTACTTC.

This chain uses TRBV10-2 with TRBJ1-5, with D perhaps matching TRBD1 (6 bases). The CDR3 loop spans 13 amino acids. Germline V gene sequence: CDR1 WSHSY, CDR2 SAAADI. The V gene lost 8 bases and the J gene lost 4 bases, with 12 bases spanning the gap. The CDR3 region has the DNA TGCGCCAGCGGGGAACAGGGTAATCAGCCCCAGCATTTT. This translates into CASGEQGNQPQHF.

This chain connects TRBV10-1 to TRBJ2-7; 12 bases line up with TRBD1. This CDR3 comprises 14 residues. The trim removed 6 bases at V and 7 bases at J, leaving 7 bases unmatched. Germline CDR1 reads WNHNN; CDR2 reads SYGVQD (reference sequence). CDR3 loop: CASSPGQGAEEQYF. DNA of the CDR3: TGCGCCAGCAGCCCGGGACAGGGGGCGGAAGAGCAGTACTTC.